One T cell receptor beta chain is described in this entry. The sample comes from a study of blood T cell repertoires in COVID-19. On the study more broadly: Donors in the United States, Italy and Spain gave samples during acute or convalescent COVID-19.

V lost 6 bases and J lost 0; bases outside the gene matches: 10. Germline CDR1 and CDR2: ENHRY and SYGVKD. The CDR3 contains 16 residues. Authors' methods: Cell counts per sample came from amplifying reference gene primers. The method was immunoSEQ multiplex PCR; TCRdb's version includes in-frame clones alone and lacks a portion of them. V and J calls and clone size are given by that table; D and trimming were obtained from the DNA. The sample includes about 49,000 clones, around 85% of them seen just once. This receptor was identified in a human donor in a cohort sampled during active COVID-19. V gene TRBV10-3 combines with J gene TRBJ2-7; TRBD2 aligns across 8 bases. Material for sequencing was peripheral blood. DNA for the CDR3: TGTGCCATCAGACGAACTAGCGGCTTTTTCTCCTACGAGCAGTACTTC. Encoded protein: CAIRRTSGFFSYEQYF.